The count of the clone carrying this TCR beta chain is one. The data are from a study of blood T cell repertoires in COVID-19. About the study: T cells, B-cell-depleted T cells, or PBMCs supplied cDNA or gDNA.

The ends lost 5 bases at V and 7 bases at J; junction bases unmatched: 17. Germline assignment: CDR1 PRHDT and CDR2 FYEKMQ (reference sequence). This CDR3 contains 17 residues. As originally analysed: Reference gene primer amplification gave estimated nucleated cell counts. Profiled with immunoSEQ multiplex PCR; TCRdb holds only in-frame clones, not every one. For V, J and clone size, that table is used; D and trimming come from the DNA. The sample yields 200,000 to 250,000 clones, 86% seen once. Sequenced: PBMCs or T cells enriched from blood (not recorded which). The gene calls are TRBV13 and TRBJ2-3, with 8 bases that match TRBD1. This sequence was found in a middle-aged woman with acute COVID-19. DNA for the CDR3: TGTGCCAGCAGCAAAGCGACAGGGGATACCCGTGCGAATACGCAGTATTTT. Its protein is CASSKATGDTRANTQYF.